The T cell receptor beta chain described here comes from a study of T and B cells in COVID-19 patients. This clonotype was detected only a few times. From blood, roughly 250-500 ng of genomic DNA served as TRB template. BIOMED2 TRB-A/B primer pools were used in multiplex TRB PCR. TCRdb redid the calling of the multiplex PCR reads with MiXCR, one entry per CDR3 protein. The repertoire includes tens of thousands of distinct CDR3 sequences, around 28% of them detected once, and about 3% sits in the top ten. The receptor comes from a human donor who had recovered from COVID-19. The specimen sequenced was blood.

The CDR3 loop is CAWSPRTGTIYNEQFF. The DNA of the CDR3 is TGTGCCTGGAGTCCACGGACAGGGACTATTTACAATGAGCAGTTCTTC. The chain carries TRBV30 and TRBJ2-1, with D perhaps TRBD1 (8 bases). CDR3 length: 16 amino acids. Trimming removed 2 bases from V and 4 bases from J, with 18 bases in between. CDR1 and CDR2 from the germline V gene are GTSNPN and SVGIG (reference sequence).